This T cell receptor (beta chain) originates from a study of immune heterogeneity within non-small cell lung tumors. TCR beta CDR3 was amplified by multiplex PCR, first round around 9 cycles, 32 V and 13 J primers. TCRdb itself ran the multiplex PCR reads through MiXCR, one entry per CDR3 protein. Among 2,000 or so distinct CDR3 sequences listed, about 22% were seen once. This CDR3 is built from 15 residues. V lost 3 bases and J 4 bases, leaving 12 bases between the germline ends. The germline gives CDR1 SEHNR, CDR2 FQNEAQ (reference sequence). Bulk tumor genomic DNA, 500 to 650 ng per sample, was the template. Multiple widely separated biopsies were taken from each primary tumor at surgery. Enrolled individuals presented with untreated, newly diagnosed non-small cell lung cancer and received curative surgery. This clonotype is medium-sized by share.

V and J are TRBV7-9 and TRBJ2-2; no clear D gene. This receptor was obtained from a woman between 45 and 65 years old with non-small cell lung cancer. Source material: lung tumor tissue. CDR3: CASSFSRDPTGELFF. In nucleotides, the CDR3 is TGTGCCAGCAGCTTTTCTAGGGATCCCACCGGGGAGCTGTTTTTT.